Below are 18 T cell receptor beta chains sequenced from a single sample in a study of Graves' ophthalmopathy and Graves' hyperthyroidism. The TCR beta CDR3 regions underwent amplification from RNA transcripts. HTBI-primed first-round RT-PCR preceded second-round multiplex PCR. MiXCR was run by TCRdb on the multiplex PCR reads, yielding one entry per CDR3 protein. This sample carries 340,000 or so distinct CDR3 sequences, roughly 15% of them seen once, and the ten largest clones take about 12%. Sequenced: peripheral blood. Receptor source: an adult man with Graves' ophthalmopathy.

This clonotype has at least ten counts. CDR3 nucleotides: TGTGCCAGCAGTTTATTCGGGGGAAGTGGCACTGAAGCTTTCTTT. Its translation: CASSLFGGSGTEAFF. V is TRBV27 and J is TRBJ1-1; D is perhaps TRBD1 (5 bases). The V gene lost 1 base and the J gene lost 4 bases, with 13 bases spanning the gap. This CDR3 is 15 amino acids long. Germline assignment: CDR1 MNHEY and CDR2 SMNVEV (reference sequence).

This clonotype was found many times. The J gene is TRBJ1-3, the V gene TRBV5-1, with D unresolved. V was pared by 0 bases and J by 10 bases, with 14 bases between. The CDR3 covers 14 residues. In germline, CDR1 is SGHRS, CDR2 YFSETQ. The CDR3 region is CASSLASDTATIYF. CDR3 DNA: TGCGCCAGCAGCTTGGCGAGTGACACCGCGACCATATATTTT. The entire variable domain, with the rest obtained from reference TRBV5-1 and TRBJ1-3, is as follows: KAGVTQTPRYLIKTRGQQVTLSCSPISGHRSVSWYQQTPGQGLQFLFEYFSETQRNKGNFPGRFSGRQFSNSRSEMNVSTLELGDSALYLCASSLASDTATIYFGEGSWLTVV.

This clonotype was recorded at least ten times. V is TRBV20-1 and J is TRBJ2-7; TRBD1 matches 11 bases. Germline V gives CDR1 DFQATT, CDR2 SNEGSKA (reference sequence). Trimming cost V 5 bases and J 7 bases; bases outside gene matches: 7. The CDR3 contains 13 residues. The DNA of the CDR3 is TGCAGTGCTGGGGGACAGGGGGTGGGTGAGCAGTACTTC. Translated: CSAGGQGVGEQYF.

The table lists this clonotype with many counts. This chain joins TRBV12-3 or TRBV12-4 and TRBJ1-2, with 10 nucleotides matching TRBD1. The junction had 14 bases not matched to a gene; V was cut back by 6 bases and J by 7 bases. The CDR3 extends over 16 amino acids. The CDR3 bases are TGTGCCAGCAGGGGGGACAGGGGAACCAACTACTTTGGCTACACCTTC. Protein sequence: CASRGDRGTNYFGYTF.

The CDR3 reads CASSPAADSSGNTIYF. The DNA for the CDR3 is TGTGCCAGCTCACCCGCGGCAGATAGCTCTGGAAACACCATATATTTT. The gene calls are TRBV18 and TRBJ1-3; no firm D call. Deletions cut 3 bases from V and 0 bases from J, with 12 bases between. Germline V lookup: CDR1 KGHSH, CDR2 LQKENI. CDR3 length: 16 amino acids.

This clonotype occurred many times. The chain links TRBV6-5 to TRBJ2-2; unclear D gene. The germline gives CDR1 MNHEY, CDR2 SVGAGI. The V end was cut by 4 bases, the J end by 2 bases, with 8 bases between. The CDR3 is made up of 14 amino acids. CDR3 protein: CASSWTSNTGELFF. CDR3 bases: TGTGCCAGCAGTTGGACCTCTAACACCGGGGAGCTGTTTTTT.

This clonotype was detected many times. This chain links TRBV6-2 or TRBV6-3 with TRBJ1-5; no clear D. The ends were cut back, 7 bases at V and 7 bases at J, with 14 bases in the middle. This CDR3 comprises 13 residues. CDR1 MNHEY and CDR2 SVGEGT come from the germline V gene. As DNA, the CDR3 is TGTGCCAGCACCCATGGACTTCCCCAGCCCCAGCATTTT. As protein: CASTHGLPQPQHF.

V usage is TRBV12-3 or TRBV12-4 and J usage is TRBJ2-5, with a possible D match to TRBD1 (6 bases). V shed 3 bases and J shed 5 bases, with 10 bases lying between them. The CDR3 sequence is 13 residues long. CDR3 coding DNA: TGTGCCAGCAGTTTGGGGGCGGACGAGACCCAGTACTTC. Translating it yields CASSLGADETQYF.

This clonotype has ten or more counts. The chain combines TRBV15 with TRBJ2-5; 7 bases agree with TRBD2. The ends lost 0 bases at V and 4 bases at J; junction bases unmatched: 5. The CDR3 has 15 residues. Germline V gene sequence: CDR1 LNHNV, CDR2 YYDKDF (reference sequence). The CDR3 region has the DNA TGTGCCACCAGCAGAGACCGGGGGGTATTAGAGACCCAGTACTTC. It specifies CATSRDRGVLETQYF.

At least ten counts were recorded for this clonotype. The gene calls are TRBV6-5 and TRBJ2-7; D might be TRBD1 (5 bases). Trimming pared 5 bases from V and 4 bases from J, leaving 21 bases between. Germline V gives CDR1 MNHEY, CDR2 SVGAGI. The CDR3 sequence is 16 residues long. This CDR3 reads CASSVLKGFPRYEQYF. In nucleotides, the CDR3 is TGTGCCAGCAGTGTACTGAAGGGGTTTCCTCGATACGAGCAGTACTTC.

This clonotype showed up just a few times. The chain joins TRBV6-1 to TRBJ1-1, with 11 bases matching TRBD1. With V trimmed by 6 bases and J by 7 bases, 10 bases remained unmatched. The CDR3 loop spans 15 amino acids. In germline, CDR1 is MNHNS, CDR2 SASEGT. The chain's CDR3 is CASRKRGQGAVEAFF. The CDR3 bases are TGTGCCAGCAGAAAACGAGGACAGGGGGCCGTTGAAGCTTTCTTT.

This clonotype was seen at least ten times. V gene TRBV27 combines with J gene TRBJ1-1; D is undetermined. Germline V gene lookup returns CDR1 MNHEY and CDR2 SMNVEV (reference sequence). The CDR3 has 14 amino acids. Trimming took off 1 base at V and 1 base at J, with 7 bases between the two ends. The CDR3 reads CASSLFRGNTEAFF. The CDR3 DNA follows: TGTGCCAGCAGTTTATTCCGTGGGAACACTGAAGCTTTCTTT.

In this sample, this clonotype turned up many times. This chain uses TRBV5-1 with TRBJ1-2; perhaps TRBD1 as D (6 bases). Germline V gives CDR1 SGHRS, CDR2 YFSETQ. Deletions cut 0 bases from V and 0 bases from J, with 15 bases between. This CDR3 has 17 residues. In nucleotides, the CDR3 is TGCGCCAGCAGCTTGGGGGGGCTCGAAAGAGCTAACTATGGCTACACCTTC. Its translation: CASSLGGLERANYGYTF.

Ten or more counts support this clonotype. The V gene is TRBV5-1, the J gene TRBJ2-7, with 7 bases identical to TRBD1. CDR1 is SGHRS, CDR2 YFSETQ, per germline. Losses at the gene ends were 4 bases for V and 3 bases for J; bases not matched to a gene: 4. This CDR3 comprises 13 residues. In DNA form, the CDR3 reads TGCGCCAGCAGCCCCCGGACAGGCTACGAGCAGTACTTC. It translates to CASSPRTGYEQYF.

This clonotype was counted at least ten times. This rearrangement joins TRBV7-2 to TRBJ2-5; D ambiguous. In germline, CDR1 is SGHTA, CDR2 FQGNSA. The length of the CDR3 is 12 residues. Trimming stripped 5 bases from V and 5 bases from J, with 9 bases between. CDR3 residues: CASSQSRETQYF. CDR3 in DNA: TGTGCCAGCAGCCAAAGCCGGGAGACCCAGTACTTC. Filled out from reference TRBV7-2 and TRBJ2-5, the complete variable domain reads GAGVSQSPSNKVTEKGKDVELRCDPISGHTALYWYRQSLGQGLEFLIYFQGNSAPDKSGLPSDRFSAERTGGSVSTLTIQRTQQEDSAVYLCASSQSRETQYFGPGTRLLVL.

This chain links TRBV10-2 with TRBJ2-7; TRBD2 aligns across 8 bases. The CDR3 covers 19 residues. Germline V lookup: CDR1 WSHSY, CDR2 SAAADI. J was trimmed by 1 base and V by 0 bases; bases with no gene match: 14. The CDR3 is CASSESVSGGLFGSYEQYF. CDR3 coding DNA: TGCGCCAGCAGTGAGTCTGTCAGCGGGGGCTTGTTCGGATCCTACGAGCAGTACTTC.

At least ten counts were recorded for this clonotype. The chain uses TRBV5-1 and TRBJ1-1, with D unresolved. Deletions cut 0 bases from V and 1 base from J, with 7 bases between. Germline V gene data show CDR1 as SGHRS and CDR2 as YFSETQ. CDR3 length equals 14 residues. The CDR3 DNA reads as TGCGCCAGCAGCTTGGTCCCGGAGAACACTGAAGCTTTCTTT. This gives the protein CASSLVPENTEAFF. Variable domain in full (rest from reference TRBV5-1 and TRBJ1-1): KAGVTQTPRYLIKTRGQQVTLSCSPISGHRSVSWYQQTPGQGLQFLFEYFSETQRNKGNFPGRFSGRQFSNSRSEMNVSTLELGDSALYLCASSLVPENTEAFFGQGTRLTVV.

This clonotype turned up a few times. This chain uses TRBV7-2 with TRBJ2-5; D possibly corresponds to TRBD2 (6 bases). This CDR3 spans 14 amino acids. Per germline, CDR1 SGHTA and CDR2 FQGNSA. V was pared by 1 base and J by 3 bases, with 9 bases between. The CDR3 nucleotides read TGTGCCAGCAGCTTAGTTGGGGGGAAAGAGACCCAGTACTTC. This sequence encodes CASSLVGGKETQYF. The whole variable domain, remainder taken from reference TRBV7-2 and TRBJ2-5, is GAGVSQSPSNKVTEKGKDVELRCDPISGHTALYWYRQSLGQGLEFLIYFQGNSAPDKSGLPSDRFSAERTGGSVSTLTIQRTQQEDSAVYLCASSLVGGKETQYFGPGTRLLVL.